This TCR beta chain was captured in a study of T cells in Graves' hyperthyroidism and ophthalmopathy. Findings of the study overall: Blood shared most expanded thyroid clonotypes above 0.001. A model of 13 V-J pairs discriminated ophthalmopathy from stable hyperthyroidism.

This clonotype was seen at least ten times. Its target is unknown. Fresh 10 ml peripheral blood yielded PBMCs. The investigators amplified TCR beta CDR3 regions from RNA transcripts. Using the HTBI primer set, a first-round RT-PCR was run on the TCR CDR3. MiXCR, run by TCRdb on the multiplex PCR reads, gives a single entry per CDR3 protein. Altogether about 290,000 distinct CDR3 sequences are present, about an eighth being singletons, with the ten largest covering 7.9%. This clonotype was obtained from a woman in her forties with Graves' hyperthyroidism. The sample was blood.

The CDR3 DNA reads as TGTGCCAGCAGCCAAGGCCATCAGCCCCAGCATTTT. Translation: CASSQGHQPQHF. The rearrangement uses TRBV14 and TRBJ1-5; no definite D call. The CDR3 has 12 residues. Germline V gene data show CDR1 as SGHDN and CDR2 as FVKESK. The ends were cut back, 1 base at V and 5 bases at J, with 3 bases in the middle. Combining the CDR3 with reference TRBV14 and TRBJ1-5 gives the whole variable domain EAGVTQFPSHSVIEKGQTVTLRCDPISGHDNLYWYRRVMGKEIKFLLHFVKESKQDESGMPNNRFLAERTGGTYSTLKVQPAELEDSGVYFCASSQGHQPQHFGDGTRLSIL.